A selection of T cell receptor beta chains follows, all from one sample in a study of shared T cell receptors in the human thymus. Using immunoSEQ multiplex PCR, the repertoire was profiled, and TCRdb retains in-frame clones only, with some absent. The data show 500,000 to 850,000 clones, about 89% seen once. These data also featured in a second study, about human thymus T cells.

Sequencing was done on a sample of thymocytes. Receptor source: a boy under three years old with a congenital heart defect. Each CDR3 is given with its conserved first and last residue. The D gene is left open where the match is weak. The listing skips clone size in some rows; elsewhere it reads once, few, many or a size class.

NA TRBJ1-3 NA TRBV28 CASSFPPKRSGNTIYF TGTGCCAGCAGTTTTCCGCCGAAGAGATCTGGAAACACCATATATTTT
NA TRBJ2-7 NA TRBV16 CASSQDRPNSPYEQYF TGTGCCAGCAGCCAAGACAGGCCTAACTCCCCCTACGAGCAGTACTTC
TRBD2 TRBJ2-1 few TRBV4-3 CASSTRLAGGNEQFF TGCGCCAGCAGCACACGACTAGCGGGAGGCAATGAGCAGTTCTTC
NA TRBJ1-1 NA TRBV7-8 CASSLWGGTEAFF TGTGCCAGCAGCTTATGGGGGGGGACTGAAGCTTTCTTT
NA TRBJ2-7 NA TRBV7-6 CASSLESKVGWEDEQYF TGTGCCAGCAGCTTAGAGTCTAAGGTTGGTTGGGAGGACGAGCAGTACTTC
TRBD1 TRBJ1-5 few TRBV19 CASSMSRLDRGFNQPQHF TGTGCCAGTAGTATGAGTAGGCTGGACAGGGGATTCAATCAGCCCCAGCATTTT
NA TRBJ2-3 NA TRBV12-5 CASGSLPELTTDTQYF TGTGCTAGTGGTTCACTCCCCGAACTTACTACAGATACGCAGTATTTT
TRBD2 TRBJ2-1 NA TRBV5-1 CASRETSGSGGNEQFF TGCGCCAGCAGAGAAACGAGCGGGAGCGGGGGTAATGAGCAGTTCTTC
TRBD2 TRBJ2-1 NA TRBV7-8 CASSLGPGRAYNEQFF TGTGCCAGCAGCTTAGGACCCGGGAGGGCCTACAATGAGCAGTTCTTC
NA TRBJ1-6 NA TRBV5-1 CASSLKGMSYNSPLHF TGCGCCAGCAGCTTAAAGGGGATGAGCTATAATTCCCCCCTCCACTTT
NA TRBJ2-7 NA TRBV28 CASSPGDSYEQYF TGTGCCAGCAGCCCAGGGGACTCCTACGAGCAGTACTTC
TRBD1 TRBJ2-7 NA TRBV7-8 CASSLRGDRDYEQYF TGTGCCAGCAGCTTAAGAGGGGACAGGGACTACGAGCAGTACTTC
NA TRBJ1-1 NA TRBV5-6 CANPLDKDPSEAFF TGTGCCAACCCCTTGGACAAAGATCCTTCTGAAGCTTTCTTT
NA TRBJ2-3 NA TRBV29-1 CSVGRGGATDTQYF TGCAGCGTTGGACGGGGCGGGGCCACAGATACGCAGTATTTT
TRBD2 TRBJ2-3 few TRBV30 CAWSKPGLAGDTQYF TGTGCCTGGAGCAAACCGGGACTAGCGGGAGATACGCAGTATTTT
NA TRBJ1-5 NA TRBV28 CASSRTGVRNQPQHF TGTGCCAGCAGTAGGACTGGGGTGCGCAATCAGCCCCAGCATTTT
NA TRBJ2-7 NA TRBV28 CASRRASGEQYF TGTGCCAGCAGACGGGCGTCGGGGGAGCAGTACTTC
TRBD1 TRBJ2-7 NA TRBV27 CASMGWDRLYEQYF TGTGCCAGCATGGGATGGGACAGATTATACGAGCAGTACTTC
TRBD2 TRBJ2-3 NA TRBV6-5 CASSRGREGQYF TGTGCCAGCAGTCGGGGGCGGGAGGGGCAGTATTTT
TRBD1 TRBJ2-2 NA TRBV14 CASSHQGVRANTGELFF TGTGCCAGCAGCCACCAGGGGGTCAGAGCGAACACCGGGGAGCTGTTTTTT
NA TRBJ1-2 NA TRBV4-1 CASSQDKVGNLPAFYGYTF TGCGCCAGCAGCCAAGATAAGGTGGGCAACCTTCCCGCTTTCTATGGCTACACCTTC
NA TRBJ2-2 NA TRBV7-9 CASSSNPHVSSLTGELFF TGTGCCAGCAGCTCTAATCCCCACGTCTCCTCTTTAACCGGGGAGCTGTTTTTT
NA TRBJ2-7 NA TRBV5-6 CASSFQWRDDYEQYF TGTGCCAGCAGCTTTCAATGGCGGGATGACTACGAGCAGTACTTC
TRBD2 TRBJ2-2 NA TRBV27 CASSLLIAGGPGELFF TGTGCCAGCAGTTTATTAATAGCGGGAGGACCCGGGGAGCTGTTTTTT
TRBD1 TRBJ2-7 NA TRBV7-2 CANGGQGEEQYF TGTGCCAACGGAGGACAGGGGGAGGAGCAGTACTTC
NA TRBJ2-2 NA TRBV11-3 CASSLGGTGELFF TGTGCCAGCAGCTTAGGCGGGACCGGGGAGCTGTTTTTT
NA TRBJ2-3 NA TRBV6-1 CASRPHYRLVDTQYF TGTGCCAGCCGTCCGCACTACCGTCTCGTGGATACGCAGTATTTT
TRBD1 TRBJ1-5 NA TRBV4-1 CASSQDLGTGYQPQHF TGCGCCAGCAGCCAAGATCTAGGGACAGGGTATCAGCCCCAGCATTTT
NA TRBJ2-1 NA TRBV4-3 CASSQVNRLRGSYNEQFF TGCGCCAGCAGCCAGGTGAATAGGCTTCGGGGATCCTACAATGAGCAGTTCTTC
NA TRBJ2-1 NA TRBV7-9 CASSPTRGYNEQFF TGTGCCAGCAGCCCGACAAGGGGCTACAATGAGCAGTTCTTC
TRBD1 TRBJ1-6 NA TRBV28 CASSPKTTGPTSYNSPLHF TGTGCCAGCAGCCCAAAGACGACAGGGCCGACATCCTATAATTCACCCCTCCACTTT
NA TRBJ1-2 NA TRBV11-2 CASSLAVGANYGYTF TGTGCCAGCAGCTTAGCGGTGGGAGCTAACTATGGCTACACCTTC
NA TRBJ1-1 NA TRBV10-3 CAISEKNRAFMNTEAFF TGTGCCATCAGTGAGAAGAACAGGGCATTCATGAACACTGAAGCTTTCTTT
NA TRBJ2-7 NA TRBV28 CASTPERGRRRDYEQYF TGTGCCAGCACCCCCGAGAGGGGGAGACGGAGAGACTACGAGCAGTACTTC
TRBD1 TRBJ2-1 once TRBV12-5 CASGPLVTGTGRDEQFF TGTGCTAGTGGACCTCTTGTAACCGGGACAGGGAGGGATGAGCAGTTCTTC
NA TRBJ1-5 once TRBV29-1 CSVEVPGDSNQPQHF TGCAGCGTTGAAGTCCCAGGGGATAGCAATCAGCCCCAGCATTTT
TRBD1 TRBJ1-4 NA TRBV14 CASSPRTGTHPNEKLFF TGTGCCAGCAGCCCCCGGACAGGGACCCATCCTAATGAAAAACTGTTTTTT
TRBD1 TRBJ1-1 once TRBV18 CASSPRRSGQHEAFF TGTGCCAGCTCACCTCGTCGATCGGGACAGCATGAAGCTTTCTTT
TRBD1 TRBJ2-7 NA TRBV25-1 CASSDIYWDREGFGQYF TGTGCCAGCAGTGACATTTATTGGGACAGGGAGGGTTTTGGGCAGTACTTC
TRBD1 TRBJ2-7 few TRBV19 CASRSPGQGYEQYF TGTGCCAGTAGAAGTCCGGGACAGGGTTACGAGCAGTACTTC
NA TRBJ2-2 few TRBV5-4 CASSLRVSTGELFF TGTGCCAGCAGCTTGAGAGTTTCGACCGGGGAGCTGTTTTTT
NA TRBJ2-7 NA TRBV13 CASSLRGGHYEQYF TGTGCCAGCAGCTTAAGGGGGGGCCACTACGAGCAGTACTTC
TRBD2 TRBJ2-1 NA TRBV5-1 CASTPRGLAGGSYNEQFF TGCGCCAGCACCCCTAGGGGGCTAGCGGGAGGGTCCTACAATGAGCAGTTCTTC
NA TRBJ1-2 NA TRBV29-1 CSGGGGGDGYTF TGCAGCGGCGGCGGGGGCGGTGATGGCTACACCTTC
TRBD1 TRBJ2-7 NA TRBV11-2 CASIPTGNPHEQYF TGTGCCAGCATCCCGACAGGGAACCCTCACGAGCAGTACTTC
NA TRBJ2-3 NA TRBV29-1 CSLSPSERRDTQYF TGCAGCCTGTCCCCTAGCGAAAGAAGGGATACGCAGTATTTT
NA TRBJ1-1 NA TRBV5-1 CASSLNSFMNTEAFF TGCGCCAGCAGCTTGAACAGTTTTATGAACACTGAAGCTTTCTTT
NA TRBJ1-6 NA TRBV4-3 CASSQDHRSYNSPLHF TGCGCCAGCAGCCAAGATCATCGCAGTTATAATTCCCCCCTCCACTTT
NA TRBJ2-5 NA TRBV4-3 CASSQDRDTQETQYF TGCGCCAGCAGCCAAGATCGTGATACTCAAGAGACCCAGTACTTC
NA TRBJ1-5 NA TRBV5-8 CASSFGGYSNQPQHF TGTGCCAGCAGCTTTGGAGGGTATAGCAATCAGCCCCAGCATTTT
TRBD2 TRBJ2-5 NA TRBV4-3 CASSQGLAGVGETQYF TGCGCCAGCAGCCAGGGACTAGCGGGAGTAGGCGAGACCCAGTACTTC
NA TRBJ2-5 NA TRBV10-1 CASSPVAETQYF TGCGCCAGCAGCCCCGTAGCTGAGACCCAGTACTTC
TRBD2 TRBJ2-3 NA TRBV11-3 CASSRGGVAGADTQYF TGTGCCAGCAGCCGCGGGGGGGTAGCGGGGGCAGATACGCAGTATTTT
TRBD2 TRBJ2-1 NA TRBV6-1 CASSEGPGGWPKEQFF TGTGCCAGCAGTGAAGGGCCGGGGGGTTGGCCCAAGGAGCAGTTCTTC
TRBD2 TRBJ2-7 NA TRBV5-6 CASSHDGRGASYEQYF TGTGCCAGCAGCCACGATGGGCGGGGGGCGTCCTACGAGCAGTACTTC
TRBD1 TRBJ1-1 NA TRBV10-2 CASSEMGTGSTEAFF TGCGCCAGCAGTGAGATGGGGACAGGGTCCACTGAAGCTTTCTTT